This T cell receptor beta chain was captured by sequencing in a study of early T cells in non-severe SARS-CoV-2 infection. Turning to the study itself: Bulk RNA isolated from unsorted whole blood underwent sequencing; chains were not paired. Points from the study as a whole: Anti-spike CD8 responses were favored by VDJdb matching, which missed private and CD4 specificities.

In the library, individual cDNA molecules carried attached unique molecular identifiers. TCRdb reprocessed the 5' RACE reads with MiXCR, giving one entry per CDR3 protein. The sample lists around 45,000 distinct CDR3 sequences, about 4% occurring once. The CDR3 is 17 amino acids. Trimming left V 6 bases short and J 0 bases short, with 15 bases between. CDR1 and CDR2 from the germline V gene are MNHEY and SMNVEV (reference sequence). A few counts support this clonotype. Antigen unknown. The TCR comes from an adult who was a healthcare worker with PCR-confirmed SARS-CoV-2 infection or an uninfected control (not recorded which). The specimen was whole blood. V gene TRBV27 combines with J gene TRBJ1-6; TRBD1 might be the D (5 bases). The chain's CDR3 is CASRDGAASSYNSPLHF. The CDR3, as DNA: TGTGCCAGCAGGGATGGGGCGGCGAGCTCCTATAATTCACCCCTCCACTTT.